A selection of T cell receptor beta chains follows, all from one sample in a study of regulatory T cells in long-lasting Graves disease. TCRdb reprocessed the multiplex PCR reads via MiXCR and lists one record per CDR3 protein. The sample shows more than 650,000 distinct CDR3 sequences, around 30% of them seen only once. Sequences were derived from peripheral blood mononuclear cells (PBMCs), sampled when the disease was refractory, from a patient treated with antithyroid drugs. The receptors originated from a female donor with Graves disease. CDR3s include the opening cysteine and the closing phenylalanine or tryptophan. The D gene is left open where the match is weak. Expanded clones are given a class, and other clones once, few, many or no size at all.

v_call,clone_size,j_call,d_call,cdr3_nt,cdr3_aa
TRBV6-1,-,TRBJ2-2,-,TGTGCCAGCAGTGAACCCGGGACTTCCCGGCACACCGGGGAGCTGTTTTTT,CASSEPGTSRHTGELFF
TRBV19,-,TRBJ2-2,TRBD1,TGTGCCAGTAGTATAGATCCGATACAGGGGACCGTCACCGGGGAGCTGTTTTTT,CASSIDPIQGTVTGELFF
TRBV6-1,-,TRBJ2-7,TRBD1,TGTGCCACCCCGGGACAGTTAACCTACGAGCAGTACTTC,CATPGQLTYEQYF
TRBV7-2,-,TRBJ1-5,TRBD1,TGTGCCAGCAGCCCCCAGGGGGGGGTCGATCAGCCCCAGCATTTT,CASSPQGGVDQPQHF
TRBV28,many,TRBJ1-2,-,TGTGCCAGCAGTTTTTCGGGGGCCGGCTACACCTTC,CASSFSGAGYTF
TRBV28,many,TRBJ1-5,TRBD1,TGTGCCAGCAGCCGAACAGGGGCAAATCAGCCCCAGCATTTT,CASSRTGANQPQHF
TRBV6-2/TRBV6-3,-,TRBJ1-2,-,TGTGCCAGCAGTTACTCGGCGATGGGGAACTATGGCTACACCTTC,CASSYSAMGNYGYTF
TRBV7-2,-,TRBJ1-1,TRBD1,TGTGCCAGCAGCTTAAGACCGGGACAGGGCTCTGGCACTGAAGCTTTCTTT,CASSLRPGQGSGTEAFF
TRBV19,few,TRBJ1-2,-,TGTGCCAGTAGTATAAGTTCGGCTAACTATGGCTACACCTTC,CASSISSANYGYTF
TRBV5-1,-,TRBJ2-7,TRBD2,TGCGCCAGCAGCTTGGACCTAGCGGGAGTGGGCGAGCAGTACTTC,CASSLDLAGVGEQYF
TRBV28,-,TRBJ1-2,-,TGTGCCAGCAGTACCGGACAGCCTTATGGCTACACCTTC,CASSTGQPYGYTF
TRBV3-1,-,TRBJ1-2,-,TGTGCCAGCAGCCAAGGGACCGACAGACTCTATGGCTACACCTTC,CASSQGTDRLYGYTF
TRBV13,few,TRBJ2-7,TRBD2,TGTGCCAGCAGCTACCTAGCGGGAGGGCCCTACGAGCAGTACTTC,CASSYLAGGPYEQYF
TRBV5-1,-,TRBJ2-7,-,TGCGCCAGCAGCTTGGGGCTCTTTCGTGGAGGGGCCGAGCAGTACTTC,CASSLGLFRGGAEQYF
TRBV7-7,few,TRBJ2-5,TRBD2,TGTGCCAGCAGCTCGGGACTAGGAAAACAAGAGACCCAGTACTTC,CASSSGLGKQETQYF
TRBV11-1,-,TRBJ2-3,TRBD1,TGTGCCAGCAGCCGCGTCCGGGACAGGGGAACAGATACGCAGTATTTT,CASSRVRDRGTDTQYF
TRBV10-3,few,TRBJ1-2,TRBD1,TGTGCCATCAGTCAAGGAAAGGGGGCGCTTTCCTATGGCTACACCTTC,CAISQGKGALSYGYTF
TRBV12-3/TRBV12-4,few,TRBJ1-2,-,TGTGCCAGCAGTTTACCAGGGGCCTACACCTTC,CASSLPGAYTF
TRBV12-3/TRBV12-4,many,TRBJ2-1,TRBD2,TGTGCCAGCAGTTTAGCAGGACTAGCGGGGGGCAATGAGCAGTTCTTC,CASSLAGLAGGNEQFF
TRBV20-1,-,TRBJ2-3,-,TGCAGTGCGACGTCTTTTGAGCGGCAGTCCGCCCAGGGAGATACGCAGTATTTT,CSATSFERQSAQGDTQYF
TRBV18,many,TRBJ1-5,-,TGTGCCAGCTCACCATGGGGCTCTAGCAATCAGCCCCAGCATTTT,CASSPWGSSNQPQHF
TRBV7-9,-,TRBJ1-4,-,TGTGCCAGCAGCAACGACGACGGTAATGAAAAACTGTTTTTT,CASSNDDGNEKLFF
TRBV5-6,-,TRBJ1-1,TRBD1,TGTGCCAGCAGCTTGGTGGGGACAGGGTGGAACACTGAAGCTTTCTTT,CASSLVGTGWNTEAFF
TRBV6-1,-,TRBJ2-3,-,TGTGCCAGCAGTGAACAAATTGCCTGGCAGGGCTCAGATACGCAGTATTTT,CASSEQIAWQGSDTQYF
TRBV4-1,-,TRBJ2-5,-,TGCGCCAGCAGCCAAGCCAGCGAAGAGACCCAGTACTTC,CASSQASEETQYF
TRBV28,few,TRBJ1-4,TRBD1,TGTGCCAGCAGTTCCTTTTCAGGGGGCGGGAATGAAAAACTGTTTTTT,CASSSFSGGGNEKLFF
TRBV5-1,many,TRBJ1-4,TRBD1,TGCGCCAGCAGCTTGCCACAACGGACAGGGAAAGAAAAACTGTTTTTT,CASSLPQRTGKEKLFF
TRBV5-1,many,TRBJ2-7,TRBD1,TGCGCCAGCAGCTTGCCCGGGACAGCCGCCTACGAGCAGTACTTC,CASSLPGTAAYEQYF
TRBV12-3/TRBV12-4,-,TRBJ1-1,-,TGTGCCGGCAGTTTCTTTAACACTGAAGCTTTCTTT,CAGSFFNTEAFF
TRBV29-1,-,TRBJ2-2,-,TGCAGCGCGCGGGAGTCAGGGGGGAACACCGGGGAGCTGTTTTTT,CSARESGGNTGELFF
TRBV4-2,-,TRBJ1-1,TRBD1,TGTGCCAGCAGCCAAGCGGACAGGGTGGGGACTGAAGCTTTCTTT,CASSQADRVGTEAFF
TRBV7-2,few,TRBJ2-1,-,TGTGCCAGCAGCTTAGAGGCAGCGCGCAATGAGCAGTTCTTC,CASSLEAARNEQFF
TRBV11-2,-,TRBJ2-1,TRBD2,TGTGCCAGCAGCTTAGATCTTGGGACTAGCCTATACAATGAGCAGTTCTTC,CASSLDLGTSLYNEQFF